This is a list of T cell receptor beta chains from one sample in a study of T cells after yellow fever vaccination. TCRdb reprocessed the 5' RACE reads via MiXCR and lists one record per CDR3 protein. The sample lists approximately 85,000 distinct CDR3 sequences; 13% were seen once. The input for sequencing was CD8+ T cells not binding an NS4B(214-222) dextramer, sorted from PBMCs, taken more than 20 days after the first yellow fever vaccination. The source of these receptors is a man aged 18 to 30 who received the YFV17D yellow fever vaccine. Each CDR3 is given with its conserved first and last residue. D genes are given only for firm matches. Not all rows give a size; the values are once, few, many and, for expanded clones, a class.

>TRBV5-1|few|TRBD2|TRBJ2-3
CASSPGLAANTDTQYF
TGCGCCAGCAGCCCCGGACTAGCGGCAAACACAGATACGCAGTATTTT
>TRBV4-2|few|TRBD2|TRBJ2-1
CASSLSLAGGEEQFF
TGTGCCAGCAGCTTATCCCTAGCGGGGGGAGAAGAGCAGTTCTTC
>TRBV4-2|few|NA|TRBJ2-5
CASSPRSGPEGETQYF
TGTGCCAGCAGCCCTAGAAGCGGCCCAGAAGGGGAGACCCAGTACTTC
>TRBV15|NA|TRBD1|TRBJ2-7
CATSGTPGQGYEQYF
TGTGCCACCAGCGGGACACCGGGACAGGGGTACGAGCAGTACTTC
>TRBV28|NA|NA|TRBJ2-2
CASSLWGNTGELFF
TGTGCCAGCAGTTTATGGGGGAACACCGGGGAGCTGTTTTTT
>TRBV15|NA|TRBD2|TRBJ2-2
CATSRALGLVSGELFF
TGTGCCACCAGCAGAGCACTGGGACTAGTATCCGGGGAGCTGTTTTTT
>TRBV3-1|NA|NA|TRBJ2-3
CASSQESGLGDTQYF
TGTGCCAGCAGCCAAGAGAGCGGGTTGGGGGATACGCAGTATTTT
>TRBV7-9|NA|TRBD2|TRBJ2-3
CASSRVAGTTDTQYF
TGTGCCAGCAGCCGCGTAGCGGGGACCACAGATACGCAGTATTTT
>TRBV5-1|few|TRBD2|TRBJ2-7
CASHMGGTYEQYF
TGCGCCAGCCACATGGGGGGGACCTACGAGCAGTACTTC
>TRBV6-2/TRBV6-3|few|NA|TRBJ2-7
CASSYSGGARYEQYF
TGTGCCAGCAGTTACTCGGGGGGAGCAAGGTACGAGCAGTACTTC
>TRBV4-1|few|NA|TRBJ2-5
CASSQDPPGAEETQYF
TGCGCCAGCAGCCAAGACCCGCCCGGGGCCGAAGAGACCCAGTACTTC
>TRBV7-2|few|NA|TRBJ2-3
CASSKGTRSTDTQYF
TGTGCCAGCAGCAAAGGGACTCGAAGCACAGATACGCAGTATTTT
>TRBV4-3|NA|NA|TRBJ2-3
CASSQDARSTDTQYF
TGCGCCAGCAGCCAAGATGCCCGATCCACAGATACGCAGTATTTT
>TRBV4-3|NA|TRBD1|TRBJ1-1
CASSHYRGNTEAFF
TGCGCCAGCAGCCACTACAGGGGGAACACTGAAGCTTTCTTT
>TRBV5-1|few|NA|TRBJ2-3
CASSDYYPGQYF
TGCGCCAGCAGCGACTACTACCCCGGGCAGTATTTT
>TRBV20-1|NA|TRBD2|TRBJ2-3
CSARRLAGPTDTQYF
TGCAGTGCTAGAAGACTAGCGGGACCCACAGATACGCAGTATTTT
>TRBV11-2|NA|NA|TRBJ2-5
CASSLGQETQYF
TGTGCCAGCAGCCTCGGGCAAGAGACCCAGTACTTC
>TRBV13|NA|NA|TRBJ2-7
CASSPAGHYEQYF
TGTGCCAGCAGCCCTGCGGGGCATTACGAGCAGTACTTC
>TRBV5-1|few|TRBD2|TRBJ2-2
CASSFGLAGTGELFF
TGCGCCAGCAGCTTCGGCCTAGCGGGAACCGGGGAGCTGTTTTTT
>TRBV4-1|many|NA|TRBJ1-2
CASSSETAIQGYTF
TGCGCCAGCAGTTCGGAGACGGCAATCCAAGGCTACACCTTC
>TRBV6-5|NA|NA|TRBJ2-3
CASSSGGPGLGTDTQYF
TGTGCCAGCAGTTCTGGAGGACCGGGACTGGGCACAGATACGCAGTATTTT
>TRBV29-1|few|NA|TRBJ1-2
CSVRQSNYGYTF
TGCAGCGTACGACAGTCTAACTATGGCTACACCTTC
>TRBV6-5|few|NA|TRBJ2-2
CASSYSTAGGGELFF
TGTGCCAGCAGTTACTCGACGGCTGGGGGCGGGGAGCTGTTTTTT
>TRBV7-2|NA|NA|TRBJ2-1
CASSFSDEQFF
TGTGCCAGCAGCTTTTCCGATGAGCAGTTCTTC
>TRBV15|few|NA|TRBJ2-1
CATSRPHTGPRNEQFF
TGTGCCACCAGCAGACCTCACACCGGACCCAGAAATGAGCAGTTCTTC
>TRBV7-9|NA|TRBD1|TRBJ1-4
CASSSSPGQGVEKLFF
TGTGCCAGCAGCTCCAGCCCGGGACAGGGGGTTGAAAAACTGTTTTTT
>TRBV3-1|NA|NA|TRBJ1-6
CASSLGDSSNPLHF
TGTGCCAGCAGCCTAGGCGACTCTTCCAACCCCCTCCACTTT
>TRBV3-1|NA|NA|TRBJ2-5
CATCHRGARTVEETQYF
TGTGCCACCTGCCACAGAGGGGCCAGAACTGTGGAAGAGACCCAGTACTTC
>TRBV20-1|few|NA|TRBJ2-2
CSARDVGGHTGELFF
TGCAGTGCTAGAGATGTGGGGGGCCACACCGGGGAGCTGTTTTTT
>TRBV13|NA|TRBD1|TRBJ2-5
CASSGQGAETQYF
TGTGCCAGCAGCGGACAGGGTGCGGAGACCCAGTACTTC
>TRBV6-5|NA|NA|TRBJ1-5
CASSYRQAYQPQHF
TGTGCCAGCAGTTACCGTCAGGCCTATCAGCCCCAGCATTTT
>TRBV3-1|many|TRBD2|TRBJ2-1
CASSQDWRAGAYNEQFF
TGTGCCAGCAGCCAAGATTGGAGAGCGGGGGCCTACAATGAGCAGTTCTTC
>TRBV5-6|NA|NA|TRBJ1-6
CASSFEYNSPLHF
TGTGCCAGCAGCTTCGAGTATAATTCACCCCTCCACTTT
>TRBV13|few|NA|TRBJ2-1
CASSPQAGNEQFF
TGTGCCAGCAGCCCCCAAGCCGGGAATGAGCAGTTCTTC
>TRBV5-1|NA|NA|TRBJ2-7
CASSLIGVHYEQYF
TGCGCCAGCAGCTTGATCGGGGTACACTACGAGCAGTACTTC
>TRBV6-1|few|NA|TRBJ2-4
CASTAAAKNIQYF
TGTGCCAGCACGGCGGCAGCCAAAAACATTCAGTACTTC
>TRBV4-1|NA|NA|TRBJ1-4
CASSHEDGSNEKLFF
TGCGCCAGCAGCCATGAGGACGGGAGTAATGAAAAACTGTTTTTT
>TRBV19|NA|TRBD1|TRBJ2-3
CASGTGGGTDTQYF
TGTGCCAGTGGGACAGGGGGGGGCACAGATACGCAGTATTTT
>TRBV2|NA|TRBD1|TRBJ1-6
CASSEGQENSPLHF
TGTGCCAGCAGTGAGGGACAGGAAAATTCACCCCTCCACTTT
>TRBV28|many|NA|TRBJ2-4
CASSTGTWGMEGNIQYF
TGTGCCAGCAGTACCGGGACATGGGGGATGGAGGGAAACATTCAGTACTTC
>TRBV10-2|NA|TRBD1|TRBJ1-6
CASALGDRDSSYNSPLHF
TGCGCCAGCGCGTTAGGGGACAGGGATAGCTCCTATAATTCACCCCTCCACTTT
>TRBV7-6|few|NA|TRBJ2-7
CASSLETTYYEQYF
TGTGCCAGCAGCTTAGAGACCACCTACTACGAGCAGTACTTC
>TRBV29-1|many|NA|TRBJ2-1
CSVDRGSSYNEQFF
TGCAGCGTTGACAGGGGAAGCTCCTACAATGAGCAGTTCTTC
>TRBV3-1|few|NA|TRBJ1-1
CASSQDLNSEAFF
TGTGCCAGCAGCCAAGATCTGAATTCTGAAGCTTTCTTT
>TRBV27|NA|NA|TRBJ2-2
CASSLAVSGELFF
TGTGCCAGCAGTTTAGCGGTCTCCGGGGAGCTGTTTTTT
>TRBV3-1|few|NA|TRBJ2-5
CASSQVLGQETQYF
TGTGCCAGCAGCCAAGTTTTAGGACAAGAGACCCAGTACTTC
>TRBV27|NA|NA|TRBJ1-3
CASSLLGPGNTIYF
TGTGCCAGCAGTTTATTGGGCCCTGGAAACACCATATATTTT
>TRBV7-9|NA|TRBD1|TRBJ2-2
CASSSSRQGPGELFF
TGTGCCAGCAGCTCGTCCAGACAGGGGCCCGGGGAGCTGTTTTTT
>TRBV30|NA|TRBD1|TRBJ1-5
CAWDDGQGDQPQHF
TGTGCCTGGGATGATGGACAGGGGGATCAGCCCCAGCATTTT
>TRBV7-9|NA|NA|TRBJ2-1
CASTRPAGSGYQFF
TGTGCCAGCACAAGACCCGCGGGGTCTGGGTATCAGTTCTTC
>TRBV4-1|many|NA|TRBJ1-1
CASSLRTLGTEAFF
TGCGCCAGCAGCCTAAGGACTCTGGGCACTGAAGCTTTCTTT
>TRBV7-7|NA|NA|TRBJ2-1
CASSSDPYNEQFF
TGTGCCAGCAGCTCCGACCCCTACAATGAGCAGTTCTTC
>TRBV20-1|few|NA|TRBJ2-3
CSARDGGQHADTQYF
TGCAGTGCTAGAGATGGGGGGCAACACGCAGATACGCAGTATTTT
>TRBV14|many|NA|TRBJ2-5
CASSQEVGPGGRSTQYF
TGTGCCAGCAGCCAAGAAGTTGGGCCAGGCGGTAGGTCGACCCAGTACTTC
>TRBV20-1|NA|NA|TRBJ2-2
CSASVWGANTGELFF
TGCAGTGCTAGTGTGTGGGGGGCGAACACCGGGGAGCTGTTTTTT
>TRBV6-4|few|NA|TRBJ2-3
CASSPPSGVSLGGPYLGDTQYF
TGTGCCAGCAGTCCCCCCTCGGGGGTAAGCTTAGGGGGCCCCTACCTTGGGGATACGCAGTATTTT
>TRBV10-3|few|NA|TRBJ2-2
CAISEGVGEAYTGELFF
TGTGCCATCAGTGAGGGGGTTGGAGAGGCCTACACCGGGGAGCTGTTTTTT